The 25 T cell receptor beta chains given below trace back to one sample, sequenced in a study of blood T cell repertoires in COVID-19. Assay used: immunoSEQ multiplex PCR; TCRdb lists only in-frame clones, some missing. Of more than 95,000 clones in the sample, around four fifths were seen once. The sequenced sample consisted of peripheral blood. The receptors were gathered from a man aged 60 to 75 with acute or convalescent COVID-19.

J is TRBJ2-1 and V is TRBV4-1; D is ambiguous. The length of the CDR3 is 15 residues. The ends were cut back, 5 bases at V and 0 bases at J, with 11 bases in the middle. CDR1 and CDR2 from the germline V gene are MGHRA and YSYEKL. The CDR3 sequence: CASSYTYSSYNEQFF. The CDR3 nucleotides read TGCGCCAGCAGCTATACTTACAGCTCCTACAATGAGCAGTTCTTC.

The chain is built from TRBV3-1 (or the pseudogene TRBV3-2) and TRBJ1-2; D remains ambiguous. The V gene lost 6 bases and the J gene lost 4 bases, with 15 bases spanning the gap. In germline, CDR1 is LGHDT, CDR2 YNNKEL (reference sequence). The CDR3 is 14 residues long. The CDR3 nucleotides read TGTGCCAGCAGGTCGTTGGGAGCCCCCTATGGCTACACCTTC. Its protein product is CASRSLGAPYGYTF.

The chain carries TRBV23-1 and TRBJ1-6; no clear D. TRBV23-1 is an ORF; its function is uncertain. V was trimmed by 2 bases and J by 12 bases, leaving 5 bases between them. The CDR3 length is 11 residues. The CDR3 sequence is CASSQREPLHF. CDR3 sequence (DNA): TGCGCCAGCAGTCAACGGGAACCCCTCCACTTT.

The chain recombines TRBV10-3 with TRBJ1-1; 10 bases agree with TRBD1. V shed 8 bases and J 5 bases; nucleotides not matched to a gene: 8. The germline V gene has CDR1 ENHRY and CDR2 SYGVKD. CDR3 length: 14 residues. CDR3 loop: CAISRDRGDTEAFF. The CDR3 nucleotides read TGTGCCATCTCGCGGGACAGGGGAGATACTGAAGCTTTCTTT.

The V gene is TRBV29-1, the J gene TRBJ1-4; 7 bases are shared with TRBD1. The V gene's germline CDR1 is SQVTM and CDR2 ANQGSEA. This CDR3 contains 13 residues. The V and J ends lost 6 bases and 5 bases, in that order; junction bases with no gene match: 6. CDR3 sequence reads: CSVQGQPNEKLFF. The CDR3 coding sequence is TGCAGCGTCCAGGGACAGCCAAATGAAAAACTGTTTTTT.

The chain recombines TRBV7-5 with TRBJ2-3; TRBD2 reflects the table's D call only, with no check against the DNA. TRBV7-5 is reported as a pseudogene. The CDR3 totals 14 residues. This CDR3 is CARSLSGATDTQYF. The DNA for the CDR3 is TGTGCCAGAAGCTTATCGGGAGCGACAGATACGCAGTATTTT.

A few counts support this clone. This chain connects TRBV18 to TRBJ2-3; tentatively, D is TRBD2 (5 bases). The CDR3 totals 13 residues. Trimming removed 3 bases at V and 6 bases at J, with 10 bases between. Germline values: CDR1 KGHSH, CDR2 LQKENI. CDR3 nucleotides: TGTGCCAGCTCACCGCAGGCGGGTGATACGCAGTATTTT. Amino acids: CASSPQAGDTQYF.

This clone was recorded a few times. The V call is TRBV6-5, the J call TRBJ1-6, with 7 bases that match TRBD1. This CDR3 region has 15 residues. Germline V gene lookup returns CDR1 MNHEY and CDR2 SVGAGI. With 6 bases clipped from V and 5 bases from J, the junction kept 7 bases outside the gene matches. CDR3: CASRVTQGDNSPLHF. CDR3 bases: TGTGCCAGCAGGGTCACCCAGGGGGATAATTCACCCCTCCACTTT.

The chain carries TRBV28 and TRBJ1-2, with 7 bases fitting TRBD1. Trimming at V came to 7 bases and at J to 4 bases, leaving 12 bases not matched to a gene. CDR3 length: 15 residues. Germline-derived CDR1 and CDR2 are MDHEN and SYDVKM. The CDR3 sequence is CASTQARGTFYGYTF. For the CDR3, the DNA is TGTGCCAGCACACAAGCCAGGGGGACCTTCTATGGCTACACCTTC.

For this clone: The junction shows a germline mismatch at one end, possibly a read error. J is TRBJ2-7 and V is TRBV7-7, with TRBD2 matching 8 bases. The CDR3 totals 13 residues. Germline lookup yields CDR1 SSHAT and CDR2 FNYEAQ (reference sequence). The CDR3 sequence: CASSPREGNEQYF. DNA for the CDR3: TGTGCTAGCAGCCCCCGGGAGGGAAACGAGCAGTACTTC. Variable domain in full (rest from reference TRBV7-7 and TRBJ2-7): GAGVSQSPRYKVTKRGQDVTLRCDPISSHATLYWYQQALGQGPEFLTYFNYEAQPDKSGLPSDRFSAERPEGSISTLTIQRTEQRDSAMYRCASSPREGNEQYFGPGTRLTVT.

This rearrangement joins TRBV6-6 to TRBJ2-7, with TRBD2 matching 8 bases. V lost 5 bases and J lost 7; bases outside the gene matches: 10. In germline, CDR1 is MNHNY, CDR2 SVGAGI (reference sequence). This CDR3 region has 14 residues. CDR3 sequence (DNA): TGTGCCAGCAGTCGAACTGGACTAGCCGGTGAGCAGTACTTC. Its translation: CASSRTGLAGEQYF.

V and J are TRBV5-1 and TRBJ1-6, with D unclear. Trimming took 1 base from V and 6 from J, leaving 5 bases between them. CDR1 is SGHRS and CDR2 is YFSETQ in the germline V gene. The CDR3 is made up of 13 amino acids. The DNA for the CDR3 is TGCGCCAGCAGCTTGTCTCCTAATTCACCCCTCCACTTT. Its protein is CASSLSPNSPLHF.

The gene calls are TRBV7-3 and TRBJ1-6; D remains unclear. The CDR3 is 15 amino acids. In germline, CDR1 is SGHTA, CDR2 FQGTGA. V was pared by 2 bases and J by 6 bases, with 11 bases between. The CDR3 protein is CASSLGNPSNSPLHF. For the CDR3, the DNA is TGTGCCAGCAGCTTAGGCAACCCTTCTAATTCACCCCTCCACTTT. Looking up the rest from reference TRBV7-3 and TRBJ1-6 gives the full variable domain: GAGVSQTPSNKVTEKGKYVELRCDPISGHTALYWYRQSLGQGPEFLIYFQGTGAADDSGLPNDRFFAVRPEGSVSTLKIQRTERGDSAVYLCASSLGNPSNSPLHFGNGTRLTVT.

This clone was detected once. The gene calls are TRBV9 and TRBJ2-3; a weak D match, TRBD2 (6 bases). The CDR3 is 15 residues long. The germline CDR1 and CDR2 sequences are SGDLS and YYNGEE. V was clipped by 0 bases and J by 0 bases, with 8 bases between them. In DNA, the CDR3 is TGTGCCAGCAGCGTAGATGGGGGGAGCACAGATACGCAGTATTTT. It is translated as CASSVDGGSTDTQYF.

The genes are TRBV10-3 and TRBJ2-7; tentatively, D is TRBD1 (6 bases). This CDR3 spans 13 amino acids. The V gene's germline CDR1 is ENHRY and CDR2 SYGVKD. Deletions cut 6 bases from V and 5 bases from J, with 14 bases between. Written as DNA, the CDR3 is TGTGCCATCAGACGGGACAATATAAACGAGCAGTACTTC. Its translation is CAIRRDNINEQYF.

The chain couples TRBV24-1 to TRBJ2-4, with TRBD1 matching 12 bases. The CDR3 is 16 amino acids. Germline V lookup: CDR1 KGHDR, CDR2 SFDVKD. Trimming removed 3 bases from V and 9 bases from J; junction bases left unmatched: 8. The DNA of the CDR3 is TGTGCCACCAGTGATCCCGGGACAGGGGGCCGAGGCATTCAGTACTTC. Its translation: CATSDPGTGGRGIQYF.

The rearrangement links TRBV11-1 to TRBJ2-7; tentative D call: TRBD2 (5 bases). V lost 1 base, J lost 3 bases, and 13 bases lay in between. Germline V lookup: CDR1 SGHAT, CDR2 FQDESV (reference sequence). The CDR3 is 15 amino acids. CDR3 in DNA: TGTGCCAGCAGCTTAGAGCTCTTAGAGGGCTACGAGCAGTACTTC. Its translation: CASSLELLEGYEQYF.

This clone showed up just once. The genes are TRBV7-2 and TRBJ1-1; D might be TRBD1 (6 bases). Germline CDR1 and CDR2: SGHTA and FQGNSA. Trimming shortened V by 1 base and J by 0 bases, and 18 bases separated the two germline ends. The CDR3 consists of 18 residues. The DNA of the CDR3 is TGTGCCAGCAGCTTAGGGTCCGGCAGGGGATTAATGAACACTGAAGCTTTCTTT. It yields the protein CASSLGSGRGLMNTEAFF.

This sequence joins TRBV4-1 and TRBJ2-1; 10 positions agree with TRBD2. V shed 0 bases, J shed 13 bases, and the junction held 12 bases outside the gene matches. Germline values: CDR1 MGHRA, CDR2 YSYEKL. The CDR3 length is 16 residues. CDR3 DNA sequence: TGCGCCAGCAGCCAAGATCGAGAGCGGGAGGGCCACAAACAGTTCTTC. This encodes CASSQDREREGHKQFF.

This clone was seen a single time. The V gene is TRBV5-4, the J gene TRBJ1-1; the D is unclear. CDR1 and CDR2 from the germline V gene are SGHNT and YYREEE (reference sequence). Trimming pared 2 bases from V and 0 bases from J, leaving 8 bases between. CDR3 size: 14 residues. The CDR3 DNA is TGTGCCAGCAGCTTACAGCTATTGAACACTGAAGCTTTCTTT. It yields the protein CASSLQLLNTEAFF.

The rearrangement joins TRBV27 to TRBJ2-2; D is ambiguous. CDR3 length: 15 residues. Trimming pared 6 bases from V and 1 base from J, leaving 12 bases between. Germline CDR1 reads MNHEY; CDR2 reads SMNVEV (reference sequence). The CDR3 sequence: CASSTSTRNTGELFF. Written as DNA, the CDR3 is TGTGCCAGCAGCACCTCGACAAGGAACACCGGGGAGCTGTTTTTT.

The chain carries TRBV7-9 and TRBJ1-4; perhaps TRBD1 as D (5 bases). Trimming pared 5 bases from V and 6 bases from J, leaving 13 bases between. The CDR3 has 14 amino acids. CDR1 is SEHNR, CDR2 FQNEAQ, per germline (reference sequence). CDR3 amino acids: CASSVTENDEKLFF. The CDR3 DNA is TGTGCCAGCAGCGTGACAGAGAATGATGAAAAACTGTTTTTT.

The chain combines TRBV25-1 with TRBJ1-1, with D perhaps matching TRBD1 (5 bases). The ends were cut back, 8 bases at V and 1 base at J, with 11 bases in the middle. The CDR3 covers 13 residues. CDR1 is MGHDK and CDR2 is SYGVNS in the germline V gene. The CDR3 protein is CASGRGGNTEAFF. In nucleotides, the CDR3 is TGTGCCAGCGGGCGGGGGGGGAACACTGAAGCTTTCTTT.

The chain employs TRBV5-1 and TRBJ1-6; 7 bases map to TRBD1. J lost 2 bases, V lost 1 base, and 6 bases had no gene match. Germline V gene lookup returns CDR1 SGHRS and CDR2 YFSETQ. This CDR3 has 17 amino acids. CDR3 in amino acids: CASSLTPTGPYNSPLHF. In DNA, the CDR3 is TGCGCCAGCAGCTTGACCCCGACAGGGCCCTATAATTCACCCCTCCACTTT.

The chain couples TRBV6-6 to TRBJ2-3; no reliable D call. This CDR3 is 13 amino acids long. V was pared by 3 bases and J by 5 bases, with 9 bases between. The germline V gene encodes CDR1 MNHNY and CDR2 SVGAGI (reference sequence). The CDR3 reads CASSYHEEDTQYF. Written as DNA, the CDR3 is TGTGCCAGCAGTTATCACGAGGAAGATACGCAGTATTTT.